The 16 T cell receptor beta chains below were found in one sample sequenced in a study of tumor-infiltrating lymphocytes in primary liver carcinoma. A constant-region primer served to make TCR beta cDNA from about 490 ng total RNA. Library construction for TCR beta comprised three nested multiplex PCR rounds performed with slightly modified ARM-PCR. TRBV1-TRBV30 forward primers paired with a C-beta reverse primer drove the first two PCR rounds, about 9 cycles each. One entry per CDR3 protein results from TCRdb running MiXCR on the multiplex PCR reads. The sample yields about 330,000 distinct CDR3 sequences, around 60% seen once. Germline DNA was also extracted, and blood RNA derived from unsorted whole blood. The sample comprised peripheral blood. The receptors come from a man aged 40-55 years with primary liver carcinoma and hepatitis B virus infection.

Of note for this clonotype: The junction does not match germline at one end; this may be a read error. V and J are TRBV14 and TRBJ2-1; maybe TRBD1 (5 bases). CDR3 length: 13 residues. Germline CDR1 and CDR2: SGHDN and FVKESK. CDR3 in DNA: TGTGCCAGCAACCAAGAGCAGGGTCTTGAGCAGTTCTTC. Its protein is CASNQEQGLEQFF.

This clonotype was picked up many times. The J gene is TRBJ2-3, the V gene TRBV4-1; D might be TRBD2 (6 bases). CDR3 length: 16 residues. The germline V gene encodes CDR1 MGHRA and CDR2 YSYEKL. Trimming cost V 3 bases and J 2 bases, with 15 bases left between them. The CDR3: CASSQRPGLTTDTQYF. The CDR3 nucleotides are TGCGCCAGCAGCCAGCGGCCGGGACTTACCACAGATACGCAGTATTTT.

In the case of this clonotype: The conserved final phenylalanine or tryptophan is absent from the CDR3, which likely points to a read error. The V gene is TRBV6-1, the J gene TRBJ1-4; 8 nucleotides line up with TRBD1. Per germline, CDR1 MNHNS and CDR2 SASEGT. CDR3 length equals 15 residues. CDR3 bases: TGTGTCAGCAGTGTACAGGGGGTAAGTAATGAAAAACTGTTTATT. It yields the protein CVSSVQGVSNEKLFI.

As regards this clonotype: This may stem from a read error, because a much larger clone lies one nucleotide away. The chain is built from TRBV6-2 or TRBV6-3 and TRBJ2-1, with D possibly being TRBD2 (5 bases). The length of the CDR3 is 15 residues. CDR1 MNHEY and CDR2 SVGEGT come from the germline V gene. Trimming removed 2 bases at V and 9 bases at J, with 17 bases between. The DNA for the CDR3 is TGTGCCAGCAGTTACAGGCTCGCGGGTGGCGGTGAGCAGTTCTTC. Translating it yields CASSYRLAGGGEQFF.

This clonotype appeared a single time. It may be a read error: a sequence one base away is much more abundant. The chain couples TRBV6-2 or TRBV6-3 to TRBJ2-5, with D unclear. CDR1 is MNHEY, CDR2 SVGEGT, per germline. The CDR3 loop spans 13 amino acids. CDR3 residues: CASTYLWLVAQYF. The CDR3 DNA reads TGTGCCAGCACTTACCTGTGGCTAGTTGCCCAGTACTTC.

A word on this clonotype: No conserved phenylalanine or tryptophan ends this CDR3, so it is likely a read error. The gene calls are TRBV11-2 and TRBJ2-7, with D perhaps TRBD1 (6 bases). Germline CDR1 is SGHAT and CDR2 is FQNNGV. This CDR3 region has 21 residues. The CDR3 coding sequence is TGTGCCATCAGCTTAAATAGGCGATTAGGGGGACCAGCGGATAGCTCCTACGAGCAGTACTCC. Amino acid sequence: CAISLNRRLGGPADSSYEQYS.

Concerning this clonotype itself: A junction end diverges from the germline sequence, so it may reflect a read error. This chain joins TRBV11-2 and TRBJ2-5; 8 nucleotides align to TRBD1. The CDR3 extends over 14 amino acids. Per the germline V gene, CDR1 is SGHAT and CDR2 is FQNNGV. CDR3 bases: TGTGCCAGCTGCTTACGACAGGGGTCTGAGAGCCAGTACTTC. Translated, it gives CASCLRQGSESQYF.

For this clonotype: The junction does not match germline at one end; this may be a read error. This sequence joins TRBV5-5 and TRBJ2-7; 7 bases agree with TRBD2. Germline assignment: CDR1 SGHKS and CDR2 YYEKEE (reference sequence). This CDR3 has 15 amino acids. CDR3: CASSLAGTTYYEQCF. DNA of the CDR3: TGTGCCAGCAGCTTGGCCGGGACTACATACTACGAGCAGTGCTTC.

The V call is TRBV11-2, the J call TRBJ2-7; perhaps D is TRBD1 or TRBD2 (6 bases each). The CDR3 totals 14 residues. CDR1 and CDR2 (germline): SGHAT, FQNNGV. The ends were cut back, 9 bases at V and 4 bases at J, with 19 bases in the middle. The CDR3 nucleotides are TGTGCCAGTAGCCCCTGGACAGCGGGTTACGAGCAGTACTTC. Protein sequence: CASSPWTAGYEQYF.

This clonotype was counted at least ten times. The chain recombines TRBV6-2 or TRBV6-3 with TRBJ1-5; D is possibly TRBD1 (6 bases). This CDR3 has 15 amino acids. Germline V gives CDR1 MNHEY, CDR2 SVGEGT. With 2 bases removed from V and 3 bases from J, the gap between germline ends came to 11 bases. Here the CDR3 DNA reads TGTGCCAGCAGTTACAGTACAGGGAACAATCAGCCCCAGCATTTT. The encoded protein is CASSYSTGNNQPQHF.

Remarks on this clonotype: Since the CDR3 does not end with the conserved phenylalanine or tryptophan, this likely comes from a read error. V and J are TRBV11-2 and TRBJ2-7, with D unresolved. Germline lookup yields CDR1 SGHAT and CDR2 FQNNGV. The CDR3 runs to 14 residues. The CDR3 sequence is CASSPDPHGYEQYH. CDR3 DNA: TGTGCTAGCAGCCCAGACCCTCACGGGTACGAGCAGTACCAC.

J is TRBJ2-1 and V is TRBV28, with D possibly being TRBD1 or TRBD2 (5 bases each). This CDR3 region has 19 residues. Between the trimmed V and J ends, which lost 6 bases and 3 bases, there was a span of 27 bases. CDR1 is MDHEN and CDR2 is SYDVKM in the germline V gene. The CDR3 is CASRLRWDQVGTIYNEQFF. Here the CDR3 DNA reads TGTGCCAGCAGGCTTAGGTGGGACCAAGTTGGTACAATCTACAATGAGCAGTTCTTC.

This clonotype was counted many times. The chain uses TRBV7-9 and TRBJ1-1; possible D gene TRBD1, 5 bases. The CDR3 covers 13 residues. Germline CDR1 reads SEHNR; CDR2 reads FQNEAQ (reference sequence). V lost 3 bases, J lost 3 bases, and 8 bases lay in between. The CDR3 spells CASSLQGDTEAFF. The CDR3 DNA sequence: TGTGCCAGCAGCTTGCAGGGAGACACTGAAGCTTTCTTT. Together with reference TRBV7-9 and TRBJ1-1, the CDR3 gives the full variable domain: DTGVSQNPRHKITKRGQNVTFRCDPISEHNRLYWYRQTLGQGPEFLTYFQNEAQLEKSRLLSDRFSAERPKGSFSTLEIQRTEQGDSAMYLCASSLQGDTEAFFGQGTRLTVV.

The rearrangement joins TRBV6-5 to TRBJ2-7; D gene unclear. The CDR3 has 13 amino acids. V lost 5 bases, J lost 7 bases, and 15 bases lay in between. Germline V gene lookup returns CDR1 MNHEY and CDR2 SVGAGI. In DNA form, the CDR3 reads TGTGCCAGCAGTGACGAGACATGGGGTGAGCAGTACTTC. It translates to CASSDETWGEQYF.

This clonotype was seen ten or more times. This sequence joins TRBV11-2 and TRBJ2-1, with TRBD2 identical over 13 bases. V dropped 7 bases and J dropped 7; count of bases not matched to a gene: 4. Germline CDR1 is SGHAT and CDR2 is FQNNGV. The CDR3 spans 14 residues. The CDR3 sequence is CASTRTSGSNEQFF. The DNA for the CDR3 is TGTGCCAGCACACGGACTAGCGGGAGTAATGAGCAGTTCTTC.

As concerns this clonotype: A much larger clone is a single base away; this may be a read error. For the CDR3, the DNA is TGTTCCAGCAGTGAAGTTGAGGGGAACAATGAGCAGTTCTTC. Translation: CSSSEVEGNNEQFF. The chain carries TRBV6-1 and TRBJ2-1, with D perhaps assigned TRBD1 or TRBD2 (5 bases each). CDR1 and CDR2 from the germline V gene are MNHNS and SASEGT. CDR3 size: 14 residues.